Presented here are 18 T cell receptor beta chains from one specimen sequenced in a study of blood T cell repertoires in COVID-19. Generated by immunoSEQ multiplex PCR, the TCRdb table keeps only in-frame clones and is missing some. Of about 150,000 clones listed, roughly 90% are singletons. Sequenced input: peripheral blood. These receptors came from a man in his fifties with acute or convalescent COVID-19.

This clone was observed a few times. The CDR3 sequence: CATSEGHYNEQFF. CDR3 sequence (DNA): TGTGCCACCAGTGAGGGACACTACAATGAGCAGTTCTTC. This chain joins TRBV24-1 and TRBJ2-1, with a tentative D call TRBD1 (6 bases). This CDR3 has 13 residues. V was cut by 4 bases and J by 3 bases, with 6 bases left in between. Germline assignment: CDR1 KGHDR and CDR2 SFDVKD.

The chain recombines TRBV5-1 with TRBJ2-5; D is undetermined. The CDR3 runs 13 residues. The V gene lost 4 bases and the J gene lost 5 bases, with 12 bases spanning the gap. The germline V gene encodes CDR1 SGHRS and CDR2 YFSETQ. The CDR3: CASSRLRTETQYF. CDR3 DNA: TGCGCCAGCAGCCGCTTGCGTACGGAGACCCAGTACTTC.

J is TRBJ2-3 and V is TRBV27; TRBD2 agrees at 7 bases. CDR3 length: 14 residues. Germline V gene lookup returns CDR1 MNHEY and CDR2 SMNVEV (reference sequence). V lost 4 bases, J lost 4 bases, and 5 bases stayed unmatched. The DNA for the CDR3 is TGTGCCAGCAGTTACCGGGGGAGGGCAGATACGCAGTATTTT. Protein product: CASSYRGRADTQYF.

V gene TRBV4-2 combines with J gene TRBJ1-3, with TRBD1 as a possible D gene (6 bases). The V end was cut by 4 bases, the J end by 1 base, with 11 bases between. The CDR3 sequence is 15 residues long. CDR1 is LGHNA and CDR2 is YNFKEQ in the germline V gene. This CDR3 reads CASSRAGDSGNTIYF. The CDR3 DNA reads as TGTGCCAGCAGCCGAGCAGGGGATTCTGGAAACACCATATATTTT.

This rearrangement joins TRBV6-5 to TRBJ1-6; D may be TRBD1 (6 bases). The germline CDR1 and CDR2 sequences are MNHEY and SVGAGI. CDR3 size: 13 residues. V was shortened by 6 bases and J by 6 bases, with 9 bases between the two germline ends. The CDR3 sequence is CASRRDTNSPLHF. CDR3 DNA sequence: TGTGCCAGCAGACGGGACACTAATTCACCCCTCCACTTT.

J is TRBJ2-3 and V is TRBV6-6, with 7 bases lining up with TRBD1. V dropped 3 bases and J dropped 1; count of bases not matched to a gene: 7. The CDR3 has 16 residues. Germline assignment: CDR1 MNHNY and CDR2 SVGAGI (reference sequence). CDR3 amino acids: CASSYSQGVGTDTQYF. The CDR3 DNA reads TGTGCCAGCAGTTATTCCCAGGGGGTTGGCACAGATACGCAGTATTTT.

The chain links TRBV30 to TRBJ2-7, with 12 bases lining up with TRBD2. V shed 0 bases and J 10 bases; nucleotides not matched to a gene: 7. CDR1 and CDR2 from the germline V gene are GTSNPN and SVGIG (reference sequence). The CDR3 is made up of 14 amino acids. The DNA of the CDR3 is TGTGCCTGGAGTGTTTGGGGGACTAGCGGGCAACAGTACTTC. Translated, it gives CAWSVWGTSGQQYF.

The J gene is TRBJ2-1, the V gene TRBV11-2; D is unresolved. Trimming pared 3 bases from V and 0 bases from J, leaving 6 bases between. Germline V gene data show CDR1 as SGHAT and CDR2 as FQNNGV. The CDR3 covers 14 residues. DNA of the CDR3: TGTGCCAGCAGCTTGTACAGCTCCTACAATGAGCAGTTCTTC. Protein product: CASSLYSSYNEQFF.

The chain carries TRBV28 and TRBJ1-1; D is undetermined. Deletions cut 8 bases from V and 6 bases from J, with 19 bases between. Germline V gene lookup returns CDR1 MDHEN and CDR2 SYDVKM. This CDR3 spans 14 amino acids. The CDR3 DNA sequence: TGTGCCAGCCGAACGGGTATGGATTGGTCTGAAGCTTTCTTT. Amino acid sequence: CASRTGMDWSEAFF.

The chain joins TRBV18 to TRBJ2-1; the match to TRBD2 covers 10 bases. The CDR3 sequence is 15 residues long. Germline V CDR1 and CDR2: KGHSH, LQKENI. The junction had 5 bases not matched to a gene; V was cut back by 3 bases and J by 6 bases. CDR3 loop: CASSPPAGGFNEQFF. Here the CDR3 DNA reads TGTGCCAGCTCACCGCCAGCGGGGGGGTTCAATGAGCAGTTCTTC.

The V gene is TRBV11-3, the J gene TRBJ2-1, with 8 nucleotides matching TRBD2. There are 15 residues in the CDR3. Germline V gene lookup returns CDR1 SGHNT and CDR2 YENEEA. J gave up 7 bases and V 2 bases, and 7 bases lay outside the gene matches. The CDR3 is CASSLSGTSYNEQFF. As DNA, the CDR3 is TGTGCCAGCAGCTTATCCGGGACTAGTTATAATGAGCAGTTCTTC.

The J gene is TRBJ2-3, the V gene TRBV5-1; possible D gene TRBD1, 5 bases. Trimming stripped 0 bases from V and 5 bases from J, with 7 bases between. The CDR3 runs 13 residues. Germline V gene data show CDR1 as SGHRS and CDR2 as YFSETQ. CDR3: CASSLGQQDTQYF. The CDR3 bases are TGCGCCAGCAGCTTGGGACAGCAAGATACGCAGTATTTT.

CDR3 DNA sequence: TGTGCCAGCAGTTTAGCCGGGACAGCTCAGTACTTC. It encodes CASSLAGTAQYF. The V gene is TRBV12-3 or TRBV12-4, the J gene TRBJ2-5, with 7 bases matching TRBD1. V lost 0 bases and J lost 11; bases outside the gene matches: 3. The CDR3 loop spans 12 amino acids.

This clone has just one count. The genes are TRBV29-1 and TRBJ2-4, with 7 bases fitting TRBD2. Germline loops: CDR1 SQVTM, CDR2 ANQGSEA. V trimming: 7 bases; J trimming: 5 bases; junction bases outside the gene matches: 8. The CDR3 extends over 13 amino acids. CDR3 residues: CSGRIGLENIQYF. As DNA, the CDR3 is TGCAGCGGCCGGATCGGACTAGAAAACATTCAGTACTTC.

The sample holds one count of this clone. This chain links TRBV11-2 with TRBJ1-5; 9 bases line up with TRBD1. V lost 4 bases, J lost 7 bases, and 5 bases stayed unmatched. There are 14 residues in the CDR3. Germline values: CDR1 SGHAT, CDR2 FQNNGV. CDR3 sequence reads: CASSSGQGGQPQHF. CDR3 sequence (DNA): TGTGCCAGCAGCTCGGGACAGGGAGGACAGCCCCAGCATTTT.

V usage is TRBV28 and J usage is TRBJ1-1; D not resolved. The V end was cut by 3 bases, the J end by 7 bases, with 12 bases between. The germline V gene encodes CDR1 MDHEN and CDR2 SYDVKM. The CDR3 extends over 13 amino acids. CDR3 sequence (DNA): TGTGCCAGCAGTTTTACTCACAGCATTGAAGCTTTCTTT. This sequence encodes CASSFTHSIEAFF. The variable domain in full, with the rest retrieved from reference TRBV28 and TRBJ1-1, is DVKVTQSSRYLVKRTGEKVFLECVQDMDHENMFWYRQDPGLGLRLIYFSYDVKMKEKGDIPEGYSVSREKKERFSLILESASTNQTSMYLCASSFTHSIEAFFGQGTRLTVV.

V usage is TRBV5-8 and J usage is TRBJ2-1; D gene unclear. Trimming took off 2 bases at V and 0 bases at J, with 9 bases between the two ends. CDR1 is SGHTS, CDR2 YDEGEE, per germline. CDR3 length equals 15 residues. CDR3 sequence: CASSFFRGSYNEQFF. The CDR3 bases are TGTGCCAGCAGCTTCTTTAGAGGCTCCTACAATGAGCAGTTCTTC. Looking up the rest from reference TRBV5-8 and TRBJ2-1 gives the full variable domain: EAGVTQSPTHLIKTRGQQATLRCSPISGHTSVYWYQQALGLGLQFLLWYDEGEERNRGNFPPRFSGRQFPNYSSELNVNALELEDSALYLCASSFFRGSYNEQFFGPGTRLTVL.

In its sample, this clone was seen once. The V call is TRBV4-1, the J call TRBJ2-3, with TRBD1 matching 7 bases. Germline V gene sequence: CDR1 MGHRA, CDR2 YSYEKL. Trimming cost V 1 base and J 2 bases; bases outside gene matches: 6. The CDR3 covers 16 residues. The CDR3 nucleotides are TGCGCCAGCAGCCAAGTACCGGGACAGATCACAGATACGCAGTATTTT. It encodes CASSQVPGQITDTQYF.